This TCR beta chain was sequenced during a study of blood T cell repertoires in COVID-19. Adults between about 18 and 95 years of age took part from 20 to 25 US areas. Membership in each cohort depended on participant-reported clinical history. As handled by the study authors: Nucleated cell counts were estimated from reference gene primer amplification. Some clones are missing from TCRdb's copy, which holds only in-frame ones; the method was immunoSEQ multiplex PCR. V, J and clone size are those of that table, while D and trimming were read from the DNA. The repertoire holds about 290,000 clones, with around 90% as singletons. V dropped 0 bases and J dropped 3 bases, with 17 bases sitting between them. CDR1 and CDR2 (germline): GTSNPN, SVGIG (reference sequence). This CDR3 is 16 amino acids long.

This sequence joins TRBV30 and TRBJ1-2; unclear D gene. Source material: PBMCs or T cells enriched from blood (not recorded which). This TCR came from a middle-aged woman who had recovered from COVID-19. The CDR3 DNA reads TGTGCCTGGAGTGTAGGAGGGATGGGCGGACACTATGGCTACACCTTC. Its translation is CAWSVGGMGGHYGYTF.